These 12 T cell receptor beta chains came from one sample sequenced in a study of T cell responses to AZD1222 COVID-19 vaccine (dated by TCRdb to the early 2020s). The library was generated by the immunoSEQ multiplex PCR assay. TCRdb re-hosts the immuneACCESS table, in-frame sequences only. Its copies lack some clones; in the studies checked, an unresolved V gene accounts for under half of them, and the cause for the rest is not known. In this sample the table shows approximately 120,000 clones, roughly 89% of which occur a single time. 11% of the sample goes to the ten largest clones. The time point tag for this specimen amounts to: baseline before first vaccination. The sample's treatment or condition label, decoded: meningococcal conjugate vaccine given as trial control. The sequencing here drew on peripheral blood, taken on day 0 of MenACWY control vaccination. All receptors come from an adult in good health.

The chain has TRBV5-6 and TRBJ2-7, with 14 bases lining up with TRBD2. Germline lookup yields CDR1 SGHDT and CDR2 YYEEEE. With 6 bases clipped from V and 4 bases from J, the junction kept 9 bases outside the gene matches. The CDR3 runs 16 residues. CDR3 amino acids: CASTLSGTSGSYEQYF. CDR3 DNA sequence: TGTGCCAGCACTCTGAGCGGGACTAGCGGGAGTTACGAGCAGTACTTC.

The rearrangement links TRBV6-1 to TRBJ1-4; D unclear. This CDR3 region has 16 residues. Trimming removed 4 bases at V and 0 bases at J, with 12 bases between. Germline CDR1 reads MNHNS; CDR2 reads SASEGT. In DNA, the CDR3 is TGTGCCAGCAGTGGCCGGGAGATTACAACTAATGAAAAACTGTTTTTT. It codes for CASSGREITTNEKLFF.

The chain carries TRBV6-6 and TRBJ2-7; no reliable D call. Between the trimmed V and J ends, which lost 4 bases and 2 bases, there was a span of 9 bases. Looked up from germline, CDR1 is MNHNY and CDR2 is SVGAGI (reference sequence). The CDR3 has 13 amino acids. This CDR3 is CASSSPRAYEQYF. Here the CDR3 DNA reads TGTGCCAGCAGTTCACCTAGAGCCTACGAGCAGTACTTC.

The CDR3 DNA reads as TGTGCCAGCAGCCTCTCAAGCGGGAGGGGAGGCACCGGGGAGCTGTTTTTT. It encodes CASSLSSGRGGTGELFF. The V and J genes are TRBV4-2 and TRBJ2-2, with TRBD2 identical over 10 bases. The CDR3 sequence is 17 residues long. Trimming took 4 bases from V and 4 from J; bases not matched to a gene: 9. Germline-derived CDR1 and CDR2 are LGHNA and YNFKEQ.

The CDR3 region is CASSPEAPPGLQTGTQYF. CDR3 DNA sequence: TGTGCCAGCAGCCCCGAGGCCCCCCCCGGACTGCAGACAGGGACCCAGTACTTC. The J gene is TRBJ2-5, the V gene TRBV3-1 (or the pseudogene TRBV3-2), with TRBD1 as a possible D gene (6 bases). Germline V gene data show CDR1 as LGHDT and CDR2 as YNNKEL (reference sequence). This CDR3 region has 18 residues. V shed 4 bases and J shed 7 bases, with 28 bases lying between them.

The genes are TRBV10-3 and TRBJ2-7, with D maybe TRBD1 (5 bases). V was trimmed by 3 bases and J by 2 bases, leaving 8 bases between them. The CDR3 contains 13 residues. In germline, CDR1 is ENHRY, CDR2 SYGVKD. This CDR3 reads CAISDQGPYEQYF. CDR3 DNA sequence: TGTGCCATCAGTGATCAGGGTCCCTACGAGCAGTACTTC.

The chain couples TRBV4-1 to TRBJ1-2; 8 nucleotides match TRBD1. CDR3 length: 14 residues. V was clipped by 0 bases and J by 4 bases; unmatched bases: 1. Germline assignment: CDR1 MGHRA and CDR2 YSYEKL. The CDR3 protein is CASSQDRGPYGYTF. CDR3 in DNA: TGCGCCAGCAGCCAAGACAGGGGGCCCTATGGCTACACCTTC.

The chain joins TRBV6-5 to TRBJ2-3; 10 nucleotides line up with TRBD1. Germline values: CDR1 MNHEY, CDR2 SVGAGI. The CDR3 totals 13 residues. With V trimmed by 6 bases and J by 6 bases, 3 bases remained unmatched. CDR3 sequence: CASSRGQGDTQYF. DNA of the CDR3: TGTGCCAGCAGCCGGGGACAGGGGGATACGCAGTATTTT.

The chain combines TRBV7-6 with TRBJ2-7; possible D gene TRBD2, 7 bases. The germline V gene has CDR1 SGHVS and CDR2 FNYEAQ. V was pared by 2 bases and J by 4 bases, with 18 bases between. The CDR3 is 16 residues long. This CDR3 is CASSLPGGPGGYEQYF. As DNA, the CDR3 is TGTGCCAGCAGCTTACCGGGGGGCCCCGGTGGGTACGAGCAGTACTTC.

This rearrangement joins TRBV7-6 to TRBJ2-1; maybe TRBD2 (5 bases). The CDR3 is 17 amino acids. Trimming took 0 bases from V and 3 from J, leaving 15 bases between them. Germline assignment: CDR1 SGHVS and CDR2 FNYEAQ. CDR3 coding DNA: TGTGCCAGCAGCTTAGCGGCGTTGGCTAGCAGCTACAATGAGCAGTTCTTC. Its protein product is CASSLAALASSYNEQFF.

CDR3 residues: CASSPVSPTLHEQYF. In DNA, the CDR3 is TGTGCCAGCAGCCCGGTCTCTCCGACCCTCCACGAGCAGTACTTC. V usage is TRBV6-2 or TRBV6-3 and J usage is TRBJ2-7; no firm D call. Trimming cost V 6 bases and J 5 bases, with 20 bases left between them. This CDR3 has 15 residues. Germline lookup yields CDR1 MNHEY and CDR2 SVGEGT.

The gene calls are TRBV27 and TRBJ1-6, with 7 bases fitting TRBD1. V shed 4 bases and J 7 bases; nucleotides not matched to a gene: 4. The CDR3 totals 14 residues. CDR1 is MNHEY and CDR2 is SMNVEV in the germline V gene (reference sequence). CDR3 nucleotides: TGTGCCAGCAGTTACAGGGGAAGGAATTCACCCCTCCACTTT. This translates into CASSYRGRNSPLHF.